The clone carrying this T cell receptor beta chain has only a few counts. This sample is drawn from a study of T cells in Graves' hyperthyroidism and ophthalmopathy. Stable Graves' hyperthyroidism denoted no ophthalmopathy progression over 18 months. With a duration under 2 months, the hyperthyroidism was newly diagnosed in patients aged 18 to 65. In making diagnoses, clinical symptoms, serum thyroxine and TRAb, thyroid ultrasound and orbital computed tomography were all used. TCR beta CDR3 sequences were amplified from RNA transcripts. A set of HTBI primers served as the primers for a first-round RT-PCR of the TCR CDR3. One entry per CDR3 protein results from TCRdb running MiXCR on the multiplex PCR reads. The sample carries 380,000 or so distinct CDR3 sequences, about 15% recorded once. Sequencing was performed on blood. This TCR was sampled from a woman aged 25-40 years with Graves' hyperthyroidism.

For the CDR3, the DNA is TGTGCCAGCAGCGATAGGTTTCAGCCCCAGCATTTT. Protein: CASSDRFQPQHF. This chain links TRBV12-3 or TRBV12-4 with TRBJ1-5, with D hard to call. The CDR3 runs to 12 residues. The V and J ends lost 6 bases and 6 bases respectively, with 9 bases between them.